This is a list of T cell receptor beta chains from one sample in a study of cytomegalovirus exposure and HLA in healthy donors. The table came from immunoSEQ multiplex PCR; TCRdb's copy has only in-frame clones and leaves some out. The table lists around 280,000 clones, about 90% of them singletons, with approximately 2.4% in the top ten. The specimen was PBMCs. These receptors all come from a woman under 30 in good health and CMV-seronegative. The CDR3 runs from the conserved cysteine through the conserved F or W. Fields, in order: CDR3 length, V gene, D gene, J gene, clone size, CDR3 protein, CDR3 DNA. A D gene is named only where the DNA matches it firmly. Clone size is shown for a subset of rows, as once, few, many or a class of expanded clone.

16	TRBV29-1	NA	TRBJ2-7	NA	CSVEDYRGRSSYEQYF	TGCAGCGTTGAAGATTATAGGGGAAGGAGCTCCTACGAGCAGTACTTC
13	TRBV7-2	NA	TRBJ2-5	NA	CASTKQLWETQYF	TGTGCCAGCACCAAACAGCTGTGGGAGACCCAGTACTTC
16	TRBV7-9	NA	TRBJ1-1	NA	CASSASFSPRNTEAFF	TGTGCCAGCAGCGCCAGCTTCTCCCCTAGGAACACTGAAGCTTTCTTT
15	TRBV6-6	TRBD2	TRBJ2-7	NA	CASSFGTSGGYEQYF	TGTGCCAGCAGTTTCGGGACTAGCGGGGGCTACGAGCAGTACTTC
14	TRBV18	NA	TRBJ2-2	NA	CASSPGTNTGELFF	TGTGCCAGCTCCCCCGGGACAAACACCGGGGAGCTGTTTTTT
14	TRBV5-6	TRBD1	TRBJ1-4	NA	CASSPGQGARKLFF	TGTGCCAGCAGCCCGGGACAGGGGGCGCGGAAACTGTTTTTT
15	TRBV7-9	NA	TRBJ2-2	NA	CASSPGHKNTGELFF	TGTGCCAGCAGCCCGGGACACAAGAACACTGGGGAGCTGTTTTTT
12	TRBV7-6	NA	TRBJ1-1	few	CASSLDGNEAFF	TGTGCCAGCAGCCTAGACGGGAATGAAGCTTTCTTT
15	TRBV6-1	NA	TRBJ1-1	NA	CASSRGGKGDTEAFF	TGTGCCAGCAGCCGTGGAGGGAAGGGAGACACTGAAGCTTTCTTT
13	TRBV28	NA	TRBJ1-2	NA	CASRPTGLDGYTF	TGTGCCAGCAGGCCAACAGGGTTAGATGGCTACACCTTC
13	TRBV19	TRBD2	TRBJ2-5	NA	CASSMAGGETQYF	TGTGCCAGTAGTATGGCGGGAGGAGAGACCCAGTACTTC
13	TRBV5-4	TRBD2	TRBJ2-7	once	CASSTSGGYEQYF	TGTGCCAGCTCGACTAGCGGGGGTTACGAGCAGTACTTC
16	TRBV21-1	NA	TRBJ2-7	NA	CASSKRKGQGPHEQYF	TGTGCCAGCAGCAAAAGGAAGGGACAGGGTCCCCACGAGCAGTACTTC
14	TRBV6-5	TRBD1	TRBJ2-1	NA	CASSYGQGGDEQFF	TGTGCCAGCAGTTACGGACAGGGTGGCGATGAGCAGTTCTTC
13	TRBV5-1	NA	TRBJ2-5	NA	CASSPQGRETQYF	TGCGCCAGCAGCCCACAGGGAAGAGAGACCCAGTACTTC
13	TRBV7-2	NA	TRBJ2-7	NA	CASSRNPGYEQYF	TGTGCCAGCAGCCGAAATCCGGGTTACGAGCAGTACTTC
16	TRBV5-1	NA	TRBJ1-4	NA	CASSLALGLPNEKLFF	TGCGCCAGCAGCTTGGCCCTGGGACTTCCGAACGAAAAACTGTTTTTT
9	TRBV7-5	NA	TRBJ1-2	NA	CARSPRRYF	TGTGCCAGAAGCCCCCGTCGGTACTTC
16	TRBV27	NA	TRBJ2-3	NA	CASSLYPEGGFDTQYF	TGTGCCAGCAGTTTATACCCGGAAGGGGGATTCGATACGCAGTATTTT
17	TRBV21-1	NA	TRBJ2-3	few	CASSKARDRAPTDTQYF	TGTGCCAGCAGCAAAGCAAGAGACAGGGCCCCCACAGATACGCAGTATTTT
13	TRBV6-6	NA	TRBJ1-2	NA	CASSYSEQGGYTF	TGTGCCAGCAGTTACTCGGAGCAGGGTGGCTACACCTTC
17	TRBV6-4	TRBD2	TRBJ2-7	NA	CANLATSGGEFSYEQYF	TGTGCCAACCTCGCTACTAGCGGGGGGGAGTTTTCCTACGAGCAGTACTTC
13	TRBV27	NA	TRBJ1-2	NA	CASSPTPNYGYTF	TGTGCCAGCAGTCCGACACCTAACTATGGCTACACCTTC
12	TRBV15	NA	TRBJ2-7	once	CATSDSSYEQYF	TGTGCCACCAGCGACAGCTCCTACGAGCAGTACTTC
16	TRBV6-1	NA	TRBJ1-3	NA	CASSELQGGLGNTIYF	TGTGCCAGCAGTGAACTCCAGGGTGGTCTCGGAAACACCATATATTTT
16	TRBV7-3	TRBD2	TRBJ2-2	NA	CASSRPLAGGTGELFF	TGTGCCAGTTCACGTCCGCTAGCGGGGGGCACCGGGGAGCTGTTTTTT
13	TRBV15	NA	TRBJ1-2	NA	CATSSYRFGDTHF	TGTGCCACCAGCAGCTACCGATTTGGGGACACCCACTTC
15	TRBV6-5	NA	TRBJ1-3	NA	CASRRTENSGNTIYF	TGTGCCAGCAGAAGGACAGAAAACTCTGGAAACACCATATATTTT
15	TRBV11-2	TRBD1	TRBJ1-1	NA	CASSLSRDRNTEAFF	TGTGCCAGCAGCTTAAGCCGGGACAGGAACACTGAAGCTTTCTTT
14	TRBV2	NA	TRBJ2-2	once	CASNVQTNTGELFF	TGTGCCAGCAATGTACAAACGAACACCGGGGAGCTGTTTTTT
14	TRBV5-8	NA	TRBJ2-7	NA	CASKGSGVSYEQYF	TGTGCCAGCAAGGGGTCAGGGGTTAGCTACGAGCAGTACTTC
18	TRBV27	TRBD1	TRBJ1-1	few	CASSFVNTGQGANTEAFF	TGTGCCAGCAGTTTTGTCAATACGGGACAGGGGGCGAACACTGAAGCTTTCTTT
15	TRBV2	TRBD2	TRBJ2-1	NA	CASSKLAGGPYEQFF	TGTGCCAGCAGCAAACTAGCGGGGGGGCCTTATGAGCAGTTCTTC
13	TRBV19	TRBD1	TRBJ1-4	NA	CASTRTGGEKLFF	TGTGCCAGTACTAGGACAGGGGGGGAAAAACTGTTTTTT
15	TRBV7-9	NA	TRBJ2-1	NA	CASSLELRGYNEQFF	TGTGCCAGCAGCTTAGAACTCCGCGGATACAATGAGCAGTTCTTC
12	TRBV7-9	NA	TRBJ2-7	NA	CSSSLGSYEQYF	TGTTCCAGCAGCTTAGGTTCGTACGAGCAGTACTTC
15	TRBV19	TRBD1	TRBJ1-1	few	CASIPRTGEETEAFF	TGTGCCAGTATACCGAGGACAGGGGAGGAAACTGAAGCTTTCTTT
14	TRBV4-1	TRBD1	TRBJ1-2	NA	CASSQRTGGYGYTF	TGCGCCAGCAGCCAACGGACAGGGGGATATGGCTACACCTTC
14	TRBV7-2	NA	TRBJ1-3	NA	CASSPGGNGNTIYF	TGTGCCAGCAGCCCCGGGGGGAATGGAAACACCATATATTTT